This TCR beta chain was observed in a study of blood T cell repertoires in COVID-19. V was clipped by 2 bases and J by 2 bases, with 9 bases between them. The CDR3 is 15 residues long. The germline gives CDR1 KGHDR, CDR2 SFDVKD. The table came from immunoSEQ multiplex PCR; TCRdb's copy has only in-frame clones and leaves some out. The sample lists about 300,000 clones; approximately 86% were seen once. This sequence originates from a man aged 65 to 79 with acute or convalescent COVID-19. Material: peripheral blood. The gene calls are TRBV24-1 and TRBJ2-1; D is undetermined. The DNA of the CDR3 is TGTGCCACCAGTGATTCCCAGAGGCCCTACAATGAGCAGTTCTTC. Protein product: CATSDSQRPYNEQFF.